These 31 T cell receptor beta chains were sequenced from one sample in a study of CD8 T cells in ankylosing spondylitis (dated by TCRdb to 2016 to 2017). Broader findings and caveats from the paper: Blood from ankylosing spondylitis patients appeared to be characterized by a TCR beta motif made up of several highly homologous amino acid variants.

The library was built by means of 5' RACE. These reads were obtained on an Illumina HiSeq 2500. TCRdb redid the processing of the public reads, applying fastp at Q25 and MiXCR, and retained in-frame beta chains. Every distinct CDR3 protein forms one entry, paired with its most common genes and DNA. The sample table contains around 450,000 distinct CDR3 sequences; only one count was recorded for roughly 25% of them. Clones ranked in the top ten supply about 1% of the sample. Which antigens these TCRs recognize remains unknown. Sequencing input: blood, either unsorted or a sorted T cell fraction (not recorded which). All receptors come from a male donor with ankylosing spondylitis.

This clonotype appeared a few times. The rearrangement uses TRBV5-1 and TRBJ2-3, with 9 bases aligning to TRBD2. The CDR3 length is 15 residues. J was trimmed by 4 bases and V by 5 bases; bases with no gene match: 8. Looked up from germline, CDR1 is SGHRS and CDR2 is YFSETQ. CDR3 nucleotides: TGCGCCAGCAGACGGCGGGAGGGTTCTCCAGATACGCAGTATTTT. This translates into CASRRREGSPDTQYF.

This clonotype was recorded only once. This rearrangement joins TRBV19 to TRBJ1-1; 7 bases align to TRBD1. J lost 1 base, V lost 6 bases, and 5 bases had no gene match. CDR3 length: 14 residues. The germline CDR1 and CDR2 sequences are LNHDA and SQIVND (reference sequence). The CDR3 DNA reads TGTGCCAGTAGGGTCCAGGGGGAGAACACTGAAGCTTTCTTT. Translating gives CASRVQGENTEAFF.

This clonotype was counted between two and nine times. The J gene is TRBJ2-7, the V gene TRBV9, with TRBD1 matching 8 bases. The CDR3 has 14 amino acids. V lost 0 bases, J lost 2 bases, and 1 base stayed unmatched. Germline V gene sequence: CDR1 SGDLS, CDR2 YYNGEE. CDR3 sequence (DNA): TGTGCCAGCAGCGTAGGGACAGGGACCTACGAGCAGTACTTC. Translated, it gives CASSVGTGTYEQYF.

This clonotype was recorded a few times. The rearrangement uses TRBV19 and TRBJ2-3; the D call may be TRBD1 or TRBD2 (5 bases each). The CDR3 totals 15 residues. V lost 5 bases, J lost 2 bases, and 14 bases lay in between. Germline CDR1 reads LNHDA; CDR2 reads SQIVND (reference sequence). The CDR3 sequence: CASSPRQGPTDTQYF. The DNA of the CDR3 is TGTGCCAGTAGTCCGCGGCAGGGACCCACAGATACGCAGTATTTT.

This chain joins TRBV10-3 and TRBJ2-1; TRBD2 matches 16 bases. This CDR3 comprises 18 residues. The ends lost 6 bases at V and 0 bases at J; junction bases unmatched: 5. Germline V CDR1 and CDR2: ENHRY, SYGVKD. For the CDR3, the DNA is TGTGCCATCAGGCCGGGACTAGCGGGAGGGAGCTCCTACAATGAGCAGTTCTTC. Its translation: CAIRPGLAGGSSYNEQFF.

There are a few counts of this clonotype. The DNA of the CDR3 is TGCAGCGTCTTAATCCATTTAGGCACTGAAGCTTTCTTT. It encodes CSVLIHLGTEAFF. V is TRBV29-1 and J is TRBJ1-1; the D is unclear. Germline V gene sequence: CDR1 SQVTM, CDR2 ANQGSEA. The CDR3 covers 13 residues. V lost 6 bases and J lost 4, with 15 bases in between.

There are a few counts of this clonotype. The chain carries TRBV2 and TRBJ2-3; no definite D call. Trimming removed 5 bases from V and 1 base from J, with 13 bases in between. The CDR3 length is 15 residues. Per the germline V gene, CDR1 is SNHLY and CDR2 is FYNNEI. This CDR3 reads CASSPLGSGTDTQYF. The CDR3 DNA follows: TGTGCCAGCAGTCCCCTCGGGTCTGGCACAGATACGCAGTATTTT.

This clonotype came up many times. This chain links TRBV3-1 with TRBJ2-3; perhaps TRBD1 as D (5 bases). Germline values: CDR1 LGHDT, CDR2 YNNKEL (reference sequence). The CDR3 covers 17 residues. The V end was cut by 1 base, the J end by 3 bases, with 17 bases between. CDR3 sequence (DNA): TGTGCCAGCAGCCAAGCCGCCCAGGGAACATGGACAGATACGCAGTATTTT. Its protein is CASSQAAQGTWTDTQYF.

A few counts support this clonotype. The rearrangement links TRBV7-9 to TRBJ2-1, with no clear D. This CDR3 is built from 16 residues. Germline V CDR1 and CDR2: SEHNR, FQNEAQ (reference sequence). Trimming shortened V by 2 bases and J by 0 bases, and 11 bases separated the two germline ends. CDR3 in amino acids: CASSLTGWSSYNEQFF. CDR3 in DNA: TGTGCCAGCAGCTTAACGGGTTGGAGCTCCTACAATGAGCAGTTCTTC.

This chain uses TRBV29-1 with TRBJ1-1; possible D gene TRBD1, 6 bases. Trimming shortened V by 6 bases and J by 1 base, and 12 bases separated the two germline ends. The V gene's germline CDR1 is SQVTM and CDR2 ANQGSEA. This CDR3 spans 13 amino acids. The CDR3 DNA is TGCAGCGTGGGGGTACAGGGGAACACTGAAGCTTTCTTT. Residues: CSVGVQGNTEAFF.

The V and J genes are TRBV19 and TRBJ2-1, with D unresolved. From germline, CDR1 is LNHDA and CDR2 SQIVND (reference sequence). Trimming stripped 2 bases from V and 6 bases from J, with 14 bases between. The CDR3 runs to 15 residues. The CDR3 sequence: CASSIFVAPGNEQFF. The CDR3 coding sequence is TGTGCCAGTAGTATATTTGTGGCCCCCGGCAATGAGCAGTTCTTC.

This clonotype was seen ten or more times. The CDR3 DNA reads as TGTGCCAGCACCGGGTTCGGGAGTAGCAGTGAGCAGTTCTTC. Amino acid sequence: CASTGFGSSSEQFF. The rearrangement links TRBV9 to TRBJ2-1, with a tentative D call TRBD2 (6 bases). This CDR3 region has 14 residues. Trimming pared 6 bases from V and 9 bases from J, leaving 19 bases between. The germline V gene has CDR1 SGDLS and CDR2 YYNGEE.

On this clonotype itself: At one boundary the junction diverges from the germline segment, which might be a read error. V and J are TRBV12-3 or TRBV12-4 and TRBJ2-1, with D perhaps TRBD2 (6 bases). CDR3 length: 13 amino acids. The CDR3 region is CASTRDSYTEQFF. In DNA, the CDR3 is TGTGCCAGCACTCGGGACTCGTACACTGAGCAGTTCTTC.

This clonotype was counted ten times or more. This rearrangement joins TRBV20-1 to TRBJ2-3; D uncertain. This CDR3 is built from 14 residues. V lost 3 bases and J 2 bases, leaving 12 bases between the germline ends. Germline V gene lookup returns CDR1 DFQATT and CDR2 SNEGSKA (reference sequence). CDR3: CSASYRASTDTQYF. CDR3 nucleotides: TGCAGTGCTAGTTATAGGGCCTCCACAGATACGCAGTATTTT.

CDR3 amino acids: CASSLRTSGGFSTDTQYF. The CDR3 DNA reads TGTGCCAGCAGTTTAAGGACTAGCGGGGGATTCAGCACAGATACGCAGTATTTT. V usage is TRBV12-3 or TRBV12-4 and J usage is TRBJ2-3, with 13 bases matching TRBD2. This CDR3 is built from 18 residues. J lost 0 bases, V lost 2 bases, and 5 bases had no gene match.

The chain is built from TRBV29-1 and TRBJ2-1, with 14 bases identical to TRBD2. V gave up 7 bases and J gave up 6 bases; unmatched junction bases: 8. The CDR3 has 15 amino acids. Germline V gene lookup returns CDR1 SQVTM and CDR2 ANQGSEA. In DNA, the CDR3 is TGCAGCGGTCGGACTAGCGGGAGGCCCCCCAATGAGCAGTTCTTC. Translation gives CSGRTSGRPPNEQFF.

This chain joins TRBV2 and TRBJ2-3; D gene ambiguous. Germline V gene data show CDR1 as SNHLY and CDR2 as FYNNEI. The V gene lost 10 bases and the J gene lost 0 bases, with 8 bases spanning the gap. This CDR3 has 12 amino acids. In DNA, the CDR3 is TGTGCCAACGAAGGTAGCACAGATACGCAGTATTTT. It yields the protein CANEGSTDTQYF.

There are a few counts of this clonotype. The chain joins TRBV5-1 to TRBJ1-1, with a tentative D call TRBD1 (6 bases). The germline V gene has CDR1 SGHRS and CDR2 YFSETQ. CDR3 size: 15 residues. The V and J ends lost 4 bases and 6 bases respectively, with 19 bases between them. CDR3 loop: CASSQIQGRGAEAFF. CDR3 coding DNA: TGCGCCAGCAGCCAGATCCAGGGGCGAGGCGCTGAAGCTTTCTTT.

There are many counts of this clonotype. The genes are TRBV20-1 and TRBJ1-1, with a possible D match to TRBD1 (5 bases). Trimming shortened V by 6 bases and J by 1 base, and 15 bases separated the two germline ends. Germline V gives CDR1 DFQATT, CDR2 SNEGSKA (reference sequence). CDR3 length equals 14 residues. Here the CDR3 reads CSAPRIGQNTEAFF. CDR3 DNA sequence: TGCAGTGCCCCGAGGATAGGACAGAACACTGAAGCTTTCTTT.

This sequence joins TRBV4-1 and TRBJ2-3; TRBD2 agrees at 8 bases. The CDR3 consists of 18 residues. V was pared by 0 bases and J by 6 bases, with 14 bases of the junction left unmatched. The germline V gene encodes CDR1 MGHRA and CDR2 YSYEKL. DNA for the CDR3: TGCGCCAGCAGCCAAGATTTCGGGGCGGGACTAGTGGCGGATACGCAGTATTTT. Translation: CASSQDFGAGLVADTQYF.

The chain joins TRBV5-4 to TRBJ2-3, with a tentative D call TRBD2 (5 bases). Trimming stripped 6 bases from V and 2 bases from J, with 16 bases between. The length of the CDR3 is 15 residues. Looked up from germline, CDR1 is SGHNT and CDR2 is YYREEE (reference sequence). The CDR3 region is CASTEGGRSTDTQYF. The CDR3 nucleotides are TGTGCCAGCACCGAAGGAGGACGTTCCACAGATACGCAGTATTTT. Full variable domain (rest looked up from reference TRBV5-4 and TRBJ2-3): ETGVTQSPTHLIKTRGQQVTLRCSSQSGHNTVSWYQQALGQGPQFIFQYYREEENGRGNFPPRFSGLQFPNYSSELNVNALELDDSALYLCASTEGGRSTDTQYFGPGTRLTVL.

This chain joins TRBV5-6 and TRBJ1-2, with D perhaps TRBD1 (5 bases). The V gene lost 1 base and the J gene lost 4 bases, with 11 bases spanning the gap. Germline assignment: CDR1 SGHDT and CDR2 YYEEEE. CDR3 length equals 14 residues. Written as DNA, the CDR3 is TGTGCCAGCAGCTTGCCGGCAGGGCCCTATGGCTACACCTTC. Protein sequence: CASSLPAGPYGYTF.

This clonotype was seen only a few times. The CDR3 DNA reads TGTGCCAGCAGCAAGTTTGACGGGAGTGGCACCGGGGAGCTGTTTTTT. This gives the protein CASSKFDGSGTGELFF. The chain couples TRBV21-1 to TRBJ2-2; TRBD2 is the table's D call, not checked against the DNA. TRBV21-1 has pseudogene status. The CDR3 has 16 residues.

CDR3 residues: CATSEGEGNQPQHF. DNA of the CDR3: TGTGCCACCAGTGAAGGGGAGGGCAATCAGCCCCAGCATTTT. V usage is TRBV24-1 and J usage is TRBJ1-5, with D perhaps matching TRBD1 (5 bases). Looked up from germline, CDR1 is KGHDR and CDR2 is SFDVKD. This CDR3 region has 14 residues. V lost 4 bases and J lost 2, with 8 bases in between.

This chain connects TRBV12-3 or TRBV12-4 to TRBJ1-1; D remains unclear. The CDR3 has 13 amino acids. V lost 1 base and J lost 8, with 11 bases in between. As DNA, the CDR3 is TGTGCCAGCAGTTTAGGGTTGGGGAGAGAAGCTTTCTTT. Its translation is CASSLGLGREAFF.

This chain uses TRBV5-1 with TRBJ2-2; a possible D gene is TRBD1 (6 bases). Germline CDR1 SGHRS, CDR2 YFSETQ. V dropped 4 bases and J dropped 4 bases, with 17 bases sitting between them. The CDR3 runs 16 residues. The CDR3 DNA sequence: TGCGCCAGCAGCACATCTCCGGGACACGGCACCGGGGAGCTGTTTTTT. Translated, it gives CASSTSPGHGTGELFF.

The chain has TRBV19 and TRBJ1-2; the D is unclear. Trimming left V 5 bases short and J 4 bases short, with 11 bases between. Germline V gene sequence: CDR1 LNHDA, CDR2 SQIVND (reference sequence). CDR3 size: 13 residues. This chain's CDR3 is CASSYRAFYGYTF. DNA of the CDR3: TGTGCCAGTAGTTATAGGGCATTCTATGGCTACACCTTC.

The chain couples TRBV24-1 to TRBJ2-3; no firm D call. V gave up 3 bases and J gave up 4 bases, with 19 bases separating them. The CDR3 sequence is 17 residues long. In germline, CDR1 is KGHDR, CDR2 SFDVKD. The CDR3 region has the DNA TGTGCCACCAGTGATCCCGGATGGGTAGGGTTCGCAGATACGCAGTATTTT. Protein product: CATSDPGWVGFADTQYF.

This clonotype was counted only a few times. The chain couples TRBV29-1 to TRBJ2-5; D is unresolved. The germline V and J ends were trimmed by 5 bases and 6 bases, with 25 bases remaining between them. CDR3 size: 16 residues. Germline assignment: CDR1 SQVTM and CDR2 ANQGSEA. The DNA of the CDR3 is TGCAGCGTTTCCCCCGAAGTGACTCCCGGGTTTAAGACCCAGTACTTC. Protein: CSVSPEVTPGFKTQYF.

This chain links TRBV3-1 with TRBJ1-1; no definite D call. Trimming pared 4 bases from V and 2 bases from J, leaving 20 bases between. CDR1 and CDR2 from the germline V gene are LGHDT and YNNKEL (reference sequence). This CDR3 is built from 17 residues. Written as DNA, the CDR3 is TGTGCCAGCAGCCTTGGTGGAGTCCTCAGGCAAAACACTGAAGCTTTCTTT. Its protein product is CASSLGGVLRQNTEAFF. The complete variable domain, with remaining parts taken from reference TRBV3-1 and TRBJ1-1, reads DTAVSQTPKYLVTQMGNDKSIKCEQNLGHDTMYWYKQDSKKFLKIMFSYNNKELIINETVPNRFSPKSPDKAHLNLHINSLELGDSAVYFCASSLGGVLRQNTEAFFGQGTRLTVV.

CDR3 protein: CASRGRLSNQPQHF. The CDR3, as DNA: TGTGCCAGCAGGGGGCGCCTCAGCAATCAGCCCCAGCATTTT. This chain links TRBV2 with TRBJ1-5, with a possible D match to TRBD1 (5 bases). The CDR3 has 14 residues. CDR1 SNHLY and CDR2 FYNNEI come from the germline V gene. V lost 6 bases, J lost 1 base, and 10 bases lay in between. Using reference TRBV2 and TRBJ1-5 for the parts outside the CDR3, the full variable domain is EPEVTQTPSHQVTQMGQEVILRCVPISNHLYFYWYRQILGQKVEFLVSFYNNEISEKSEIFDDQFSVERPDGSNFTLKIRSTKLEDSAMYFCASRGRLSNQPQHFGDGTRLSIL.